The 16 T cell receptor beta chains below all came from one sample that was sequenced in a study of cytomegalovirus exposure and HLA in healthy donors. With 60 Vbeta and 13 Jbeta primers, the PCR was carried out. Assay: immunoSEQ multiplex PCR; the TCRdb copy retains only in-frame clones and omits some. The table includes 150,000 to 200,000 clones, roughly an eighth detected once. The sample comprised PBMCs. The receptors derive from a man aged 45-65 years in good health and CMV-seropositive.

This clone was counted only a few times. The genes are TRBV5-6 and TRBJ1-3, with no clear D. Near its end, the DNA agrees better with TRBJ2-2, so the J call may be wrong. Per the germline V gene, CDR1 is SGHDT and CDR2 is YYEEEE. CDR3 length equals 14 residues. The CDR3 reads CASSFQMNTGELFF. CDR3 sequence (DNA): TGTGCCAGCAGCTTTCAGATGAACACCGGGGAGCTGTTTTTT.

The chain has TRBV25-1 and TRBJ2-1; D is perhaps TRBD1 (6 bases). Germline loops: CDR1 MGHDK, CDR2 SYGVNS. The CDR3 extends over 16 amino acids. V gave up 4 bases and J gave up 3 bases, with 16 bases separating them. CDR3 DNA: TGTGCCAGCAGTGGGTCTCGAGGGGGAAACTACAATGAGCAGTTCTTC. This codes for CASSGSRGGNYNEQFF.

This clone was detected a few times. The chain carries TRBV10-2 and TRBJ1-5; 12 nucleotides match TRBD1. J was trimmed by 4 bases and V by 4 bases; bases with no gene match: 8. Germline V gene data show CDR1 as WSHSY and CDR2 as SAAADI. The CDR3 runs to 17 residues. The CDR3 DNA sequence: TGCGCCAGCAGTGTTGGGACAGGGGGCGACGGTAATCAGCCCCAGCATTTT. Translating gives CASSVGTGGDGNQPQHF.

This clone was recorded a few times. The chain has TRBV15 and TRBJ2-1, with D hard to call. Germline-derived CDR1 and CDR2 are LNHNV and YYDKDF (reference sequence). The CDR3 totals 11 residues. Trimming took 3 bases from V and 7 from J, leaving 4 bases between them. The CDR3 region has the DNA TGTGCCACCAGCAGCCATAATGAGCAGTTCTTC. This translates into CATSSHNEQFF.

This clone showed up just a few times. The chain is built from TRBV6-4 and TRBJ2-2, with a weak D call TRBD2 (6 bases). The germline V gene encodes CDR1 MRHNA and CDR2 SNTAGT. CDR3 length: 14 amino acids. V dropped 7 bases and J dropped 1 base, with 10 bases sitting between them. The CDR3 sequence is CASTRDWNTGELFF. Written as DNA, the CDR3 is TGTGCCAGCACCAGGGACTGGAACACCGGGGAGCTGTTTTTT.

Only a few counts were recorded for this clone. The CDR3, as DNA: TGTGCCAGCAGCGGATCGCCGAACGGGGTCTACAATGAGCAGTTCTTC. Amino acids: CASSGSPNGVYNEQFF. V is TRBV2 and J is TRBJ2-1, with D possibly matching TRBD2 (5 bases). The CDR3 loop spans 16 amino acids. Trimming took off 6 bases at V and 3 bases at J, with 18 bases between the two ends. Germline V gene data show CDR1 as SNHLY and CDR2 as FYNNEI.

A few counts support this clone. J is TRBJ2-3 and V is TRBV7-6; weak D call: TRBD2 (7 bases). V was pared by 1 base and J by 2 bases, with 13 bases between. Germline V gene sequence: CDR1 SGHVS, CDR2 FNYEAQ. The CDR3 has 16 amino acids. The CDR3 sequence is CASSLDPGGHTDTQYF. CDR3 coding DNA: TGTGCCAGCAGCTTAGATCCGGGGGGACACACAGATACGCAGTATTTT.

The genes are TRBV19 and TRBJ1-2; D is possibly TRBD1 (6 bases). Trimming left V 3 bases short and J 3 bases short, with 14 bases between. CDR3 length equals 15 residues. The germline gives CDR1 LNHDA, CDR2 SQIVND (reference sequence). The CDR3 sequence is CASSIRQGLDYGYTF. CDR3 nucleotide sequence: TGTGCCAGTAGTATTCGTCAGGGGCTTGACTATGGCTACACCTTC.

V usage is TRBV30 and J usage is TRBJ1-2; perhaps TRBD1 as D (6 bases). This CDR3 has 13 residues. With 8 bases removed from V and 2 bases from J, the gap between germline ends came to 15 bases. Germline values: CDR1 GTSNPN, CDR2 SVGIG (reference sequence). The CDR3 DNA sequence: TGTGCCGTTGGGGGGGGGCAAAACTATGGCTACACCTTC. Translating it yields CAVGGGQNYGYTF.

Concerning this clone: Other DNA sequences in the same sample also yield this CDR3. The chain combines TRBV25-1 with TRBJ2-5; TRBD1 matches 9 bases. J was trimmed by 4 bases and V by 6 bases; bases with no gene match: 9. Germline V gene data show CDR1 as MGHDK and CDR2 as SYGVNS. The CDR3 runs to 15 residues. Here the CDR3 reads CASSAQGAGRETQYF. For the CDR3, the DNA is TGTGCCAGCAGCGCACAGGGGGCAGGGCGAGAGACCCAGTACTTC.

Only a few counts were recorded for this clone. The gene calls are TRBV5-4 and TRBJ1-2; TRBD1 might be the D (6 bases). The CDR3 runs 16 residues. CDR1 and CDR2 (germline): SGHNT, YYREEE (reference sequence). V gave up 0 bases and J gave up 2 bases, with 14 bases separating them. The chain's CDR3 is CASSLGGGAKNYGYTF. The DNA for the CDR3 is TGTGCCAGCAGCTTGGGAGGGGGGGCGAAAAACTATGGCTACACCTTC.

The chain carries TRBV14 and TRBJ2-1, with D perhaps TRBD2 (5 bases). V dropped 4 bases and J dropped 7 bases, with 14 bases sitting between them. This CDR3 is built from 14 residues. Germline assignment: CDR1 SGHDN and CDR2 FVKESK. DNA of the CDR3: TGTGCCAGCAGCCCTAGGACTCCTGGGAATGAGCAGTTCTTC. Protein: CASSPRTPGNEQFF.

The chain couples TRBV13 to TRBJ1-1, with unresolved D. From germline, CDR1 is PRHDT and CDR2 FYEKMQ (reference sequence). CDR3 length: 13 residues. V was shortened by 2 bases and J by 1 base, with 5 bases between the two germline ends. The CDR3: CASSLRGNTEAFF. CDR3 in DNA: TGTGCCAGCAGCTTACGGGGGAACACTGAAGCTTTCTTT.

Only a few counts were recorded for this clone. The CDR3: CASSLSTGHEQYF. CDR3 nucleotides: TGTGCCAGCAGCCTCTCCACAGGGCACGAGCAGTACTTC. This sequence joins TRBV7-3 and TRBJ2-7; D may be TRBD1 (6 bases). Germline V gives CDR1 SGHTA, CDR2 FQGTGA. V dropped 5 bases and J dropped 5 bases, with 13 bases sitting between them. CDR3 length: 13 residues. Supplemented by reference TRBV7-3 and TRBJ2-7, the full variable domain reads GAGVSQTPSNKVTEKGKYVELRCDPISGHTALYWYRQSLGQGPEFLIYFQGTGAADDSGLPNDRFFAVRPEGSVSTLKIQRTERGDSAVYLCASSLSTGHEQYFGPGTRLTVT.

This clone turned up a few times. The V and J genes are TRBV2 and TRBJ2-7; D is perhaps TRBD2 (5 bases). Germline-derived CDR1 and CDR2 are SNHLY and FYNNEI. The CDR3 runs to 16 residues. Trimming took off 3 bases at V and 0 bases at J, with 15 bases between the two ends. The CDR3 protein is CASSDWSPSLSYEQYF. DNA of the CDR3: TGTGCCAGCAGTGACTGGTCCCCTAGCCTCTCCTACGAGCAGTACTTC.

V gene TRBV5-1 combines with J gene TRBJ2-3; a weak D match, TRBD1 (5 bases). CDR3 length equals 14 residues. V gave up 4 bases and J gave up 3 bases, with 12 bases separating them. Germline V gives CDR1 SGHRS, CDR2 YFSETQ. CDR3 amino acids: CASSPPAGTDTQYF. DNA for the CDR3: TGCGCCAGCAGCCCCCCGGCAGGGACAGATACGCAGTATTTT.